This TCR beta chain was identified in a study of blood T cell repertoires in COVID-19. This clone was counted once. This CDR3 is built from 15 residues. V lost 2 bases to trimming and J lost 10 bases; unmatched junction nucleotides: 9. Germline CDR1 is MNHEY and CDR2 is SVGEGT. Measured with immunoSEQ multiplex PCR; TCRdb has only the in-frame clones, and not every one. The profile covers around 360,000 clones, with more than 75% appearing a single time and around 3% taken by the ten largest. The TCR comes from a young woman who had recovered from COVID-19. The material sequenced was PBMCs or T cells enriched from blood (not recorded which). This chain uses TRBV6-2 or TRBV6-3 with TRBJ2-1, with 9 bases that match TRBD1. In nucleotides, the CDR3 is TGTGCCAGCAGTTACGGACAGGGGATAAGGGACGAGCAGTTCTTC. Translated, it gives CASSYGQGIRDEQFF.